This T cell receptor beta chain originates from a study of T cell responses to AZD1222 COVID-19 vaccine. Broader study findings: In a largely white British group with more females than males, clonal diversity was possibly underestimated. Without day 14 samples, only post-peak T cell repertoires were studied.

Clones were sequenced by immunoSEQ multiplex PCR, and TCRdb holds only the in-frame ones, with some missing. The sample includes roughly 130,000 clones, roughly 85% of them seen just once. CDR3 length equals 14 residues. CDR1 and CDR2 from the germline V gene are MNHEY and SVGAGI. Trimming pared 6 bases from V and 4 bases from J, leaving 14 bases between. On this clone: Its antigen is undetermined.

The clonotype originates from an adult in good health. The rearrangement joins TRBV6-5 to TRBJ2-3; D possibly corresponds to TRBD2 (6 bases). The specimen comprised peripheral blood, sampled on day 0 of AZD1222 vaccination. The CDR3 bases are TGTGCCAGCAGCCTTTGGACTAAAGCAGATACGCAGTATTTT. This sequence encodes CASSLWTKADTQYF.